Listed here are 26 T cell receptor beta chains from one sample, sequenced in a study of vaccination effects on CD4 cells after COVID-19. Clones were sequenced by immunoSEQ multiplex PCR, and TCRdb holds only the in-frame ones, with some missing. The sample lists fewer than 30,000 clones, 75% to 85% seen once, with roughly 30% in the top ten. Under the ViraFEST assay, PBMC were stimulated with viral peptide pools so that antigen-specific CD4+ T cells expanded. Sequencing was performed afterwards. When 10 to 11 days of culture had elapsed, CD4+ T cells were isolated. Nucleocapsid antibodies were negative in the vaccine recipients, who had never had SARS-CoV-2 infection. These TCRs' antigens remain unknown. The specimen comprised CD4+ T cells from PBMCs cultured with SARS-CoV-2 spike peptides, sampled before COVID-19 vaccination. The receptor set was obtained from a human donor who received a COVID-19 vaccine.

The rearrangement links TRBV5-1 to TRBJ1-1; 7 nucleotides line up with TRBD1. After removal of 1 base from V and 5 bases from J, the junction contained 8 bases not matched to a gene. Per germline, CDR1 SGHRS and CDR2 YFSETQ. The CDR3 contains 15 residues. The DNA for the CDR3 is TGCGCCAGCAGCTTGTGGGGACAGAGAGAGACTGAAGCTTTCTTT. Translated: CASSLWGQRETEAFF.

CDR3 loop: CAISESSSRGRETQYF. DNA of the CDR3: TGTGCCATCAGTGAGTCGTCTAGCCGGGGTCGGGAGACCCAGTACTTC. The rearrangement links TRBV10-3 to TRBJ2-5, with D maybe TRBD2 (5 bases). The CDR3 is 16 residues long. Germline V lookup: CDR1 ENHRY, CDR2 SYGVKD. V lost 0 bases and J lost 5, with 16 bases in between.

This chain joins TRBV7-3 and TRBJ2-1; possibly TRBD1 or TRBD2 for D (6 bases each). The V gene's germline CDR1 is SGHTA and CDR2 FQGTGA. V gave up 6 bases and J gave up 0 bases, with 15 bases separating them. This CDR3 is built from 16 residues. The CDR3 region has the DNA TGTGCCAGCAGTCTACGGGGGCAAAGCTCCTACAATGAGCAGTTCTTC. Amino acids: CASSLRGQSSYNEQFF.

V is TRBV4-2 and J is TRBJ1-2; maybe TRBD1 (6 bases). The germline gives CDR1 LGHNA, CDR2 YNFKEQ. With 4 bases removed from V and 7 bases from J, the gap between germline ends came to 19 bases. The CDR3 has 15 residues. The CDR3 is CASSLSRGGPAGYTF. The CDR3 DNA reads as TGTGCCAGCAGCCTTTCCCGGGGGGGGCCGGCTGGCTACACCTTC.

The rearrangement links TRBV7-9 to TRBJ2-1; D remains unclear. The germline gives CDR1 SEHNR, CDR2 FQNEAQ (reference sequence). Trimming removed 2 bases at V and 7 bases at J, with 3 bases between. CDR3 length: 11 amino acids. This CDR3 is CASSLMNEQFF. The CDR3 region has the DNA TGTGCCAGCAGCTTAATGAATGAGCAGTTCTTC.

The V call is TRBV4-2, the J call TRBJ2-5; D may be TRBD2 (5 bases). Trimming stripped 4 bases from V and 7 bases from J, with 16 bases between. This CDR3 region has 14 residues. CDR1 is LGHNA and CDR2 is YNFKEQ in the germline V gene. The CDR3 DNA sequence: TGTGCCAGCAGCCCCCGGACGGACTCATTGACCCAGTACTTC. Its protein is CASSPRTDSLTQYF.

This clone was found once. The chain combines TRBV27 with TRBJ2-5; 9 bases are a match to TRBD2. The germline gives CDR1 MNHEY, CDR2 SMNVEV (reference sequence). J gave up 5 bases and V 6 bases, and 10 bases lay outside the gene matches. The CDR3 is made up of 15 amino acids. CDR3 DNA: TGTGCCAGCAGACAGTCGGCGGGAGGGGGTGAGACCCAGTACTTC. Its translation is CASRQSAGGGETQYF.

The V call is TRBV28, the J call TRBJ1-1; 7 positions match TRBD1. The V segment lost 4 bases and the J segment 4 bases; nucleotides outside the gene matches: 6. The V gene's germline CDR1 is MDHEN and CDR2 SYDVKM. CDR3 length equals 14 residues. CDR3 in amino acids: CASSSGQGGTEAFF. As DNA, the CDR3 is TGTGCCAGCAGTTCAGGGCAGGGGGGCACTGAAGCTTTCTTT.

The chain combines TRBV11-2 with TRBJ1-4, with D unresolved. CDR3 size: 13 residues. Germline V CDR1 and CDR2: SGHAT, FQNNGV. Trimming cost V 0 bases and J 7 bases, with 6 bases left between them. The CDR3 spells CASSLDIFEKLFF. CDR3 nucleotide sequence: TGTGCCAGCAGCTTAGATATCTTTGAAAAACTGTTTTTT. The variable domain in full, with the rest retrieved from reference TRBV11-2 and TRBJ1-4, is EAGVAQSPRYKIIEKRQSVAFWCNPISGHATLYWYQQILGQGPKLLIQFQNNGVVDDSQLPKDRFSAERLKGVDSTLKIQPAKLEDSAVYLCASSLDIFEKLFFGSGTQLSVL.

Here the CDR3 reads CAIRPWGQGVSNTGELFF. The CDR3 DNA reads as TGTGCCATCAGGCCTTGGGGACAGGGGGTTTCGAACACCGGGGAGCTGTTTTTT. The chain has TRBV10-3 and TRBJ2-2, with 11 positions matching TRBD1. CDR1 and CDR2 from the germline V gene are ENHRY and SYGVKD. J was trimmed by 0 bases and V by 6 bases; bases with no gene match: 9. The length of the CDR3 is 18 residues.

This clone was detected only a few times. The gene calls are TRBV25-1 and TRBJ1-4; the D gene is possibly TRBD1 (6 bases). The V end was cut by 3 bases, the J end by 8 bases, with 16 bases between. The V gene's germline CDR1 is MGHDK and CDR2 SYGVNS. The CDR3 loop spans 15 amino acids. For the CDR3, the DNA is TGTGCCAGCAGTGATGTATGGGGGCCACGGGAAAAACTGTTTTTT. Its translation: CASSDVWGPREKLFF.

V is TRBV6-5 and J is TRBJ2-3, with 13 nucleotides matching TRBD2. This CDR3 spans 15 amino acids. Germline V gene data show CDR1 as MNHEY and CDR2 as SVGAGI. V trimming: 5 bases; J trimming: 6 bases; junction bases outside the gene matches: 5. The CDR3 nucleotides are TGTGCCAGCAGTAAGGGACTAGCGGGGTACGATACGCAGTATTTT. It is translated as CASSKGLAGYDTQYF.

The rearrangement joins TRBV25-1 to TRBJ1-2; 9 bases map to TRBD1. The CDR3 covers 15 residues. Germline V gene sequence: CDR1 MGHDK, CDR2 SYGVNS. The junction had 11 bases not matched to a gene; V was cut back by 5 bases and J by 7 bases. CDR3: CASSPRDRERAGYTF. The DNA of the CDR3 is TGTGCCAGCAGTCCCCGGGACAGGGAGAGAGCTGGCTACACCTTC.

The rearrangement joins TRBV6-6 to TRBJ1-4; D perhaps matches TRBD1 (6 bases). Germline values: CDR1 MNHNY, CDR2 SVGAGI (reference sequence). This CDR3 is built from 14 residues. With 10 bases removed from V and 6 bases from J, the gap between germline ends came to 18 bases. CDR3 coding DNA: TGTGCCACCCTTGAACACAGGGATGATGAAAAACTGTTTTTT. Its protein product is CATLEHRDDEKLFF.

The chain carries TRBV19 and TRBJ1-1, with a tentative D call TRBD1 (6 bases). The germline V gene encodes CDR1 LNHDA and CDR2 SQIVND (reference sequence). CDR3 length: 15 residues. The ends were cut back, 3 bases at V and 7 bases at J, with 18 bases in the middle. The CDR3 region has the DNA TGTGCCAGTAGTATCGGGGTGCAGGGGCTTAGTGAAGCTTTCTTT. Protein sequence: CASSIGVQGLSEAFF.

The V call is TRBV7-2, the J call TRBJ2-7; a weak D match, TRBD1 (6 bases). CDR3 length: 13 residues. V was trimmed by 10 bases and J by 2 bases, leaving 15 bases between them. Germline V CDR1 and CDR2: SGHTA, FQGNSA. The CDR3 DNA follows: TGTGCCACCCGCGGGCAGGGGACCTACGAGCAGTACTTC. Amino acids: CATRGQGTYEQYF.

The chain's CDR3 is CSASRGGEQYF. Written as DNA, the CDR3 is TGCAGTGCTAGTCGGGGTGGCGAGCAGTACTTC. The V call is TRBV20-1, the J call TRBJ2-7, with D perhaps TRBD2 (5 bases). Germline V CDR1 and CDR2: DFQATT, SNEGSKA (reference sequence). V gave up 3 bases and J gave up 6 bases, with 9 bases separating them. This CDR3 is built from 11 residues.

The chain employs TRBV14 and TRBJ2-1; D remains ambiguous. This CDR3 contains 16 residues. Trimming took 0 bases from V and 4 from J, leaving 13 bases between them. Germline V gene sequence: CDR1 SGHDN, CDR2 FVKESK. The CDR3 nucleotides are TGTGCCAGCAGCCAAGATCGGCTTCTTGGGTACAATGAGCAGTTCTTC. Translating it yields CASSQDRLLGYNEQFF.

The CDR3 reads CASSQDPPGTTLAKNIQYF. The CDR3 DNA sequence: TGCGCCAGCAGCCAAGACCCCCCGGGGACTACCCTAGCCAAAAACATTCAGTACTTC. The chain couples TRBV4-3 to TRBJ2-4; TRBD2 matches 7 bases. CDR1 is LGHNA, CDR2 YSLEER, per germline. This CDR3 is built from 19 residues. Germline trimming cut 0 bases from V and 0 bases from J; bases unmatched to any gene: 11.

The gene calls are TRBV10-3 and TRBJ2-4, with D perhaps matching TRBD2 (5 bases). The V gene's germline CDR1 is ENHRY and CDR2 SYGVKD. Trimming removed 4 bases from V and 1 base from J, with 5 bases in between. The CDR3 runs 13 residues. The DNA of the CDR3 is TGTGCCATCAGTGGGGAGGCCAAAAACATTCAGTACTTC. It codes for CAISGEAKNIQYF.

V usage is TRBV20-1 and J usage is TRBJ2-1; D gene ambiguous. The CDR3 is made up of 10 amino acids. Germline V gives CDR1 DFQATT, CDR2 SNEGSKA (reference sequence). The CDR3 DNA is TGCAGCGCCCCCCTCCTTGAGCAGTTCTTC. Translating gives CSAPLLEQFF.

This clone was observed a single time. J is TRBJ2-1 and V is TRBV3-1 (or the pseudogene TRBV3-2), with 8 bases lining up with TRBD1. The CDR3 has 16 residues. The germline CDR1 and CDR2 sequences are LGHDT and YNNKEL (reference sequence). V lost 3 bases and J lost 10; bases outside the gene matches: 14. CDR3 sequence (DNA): TGTGCCAGCAGCCACCTTGACAGGGGCCGACGGTCGGAGCAGTTCTTC. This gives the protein CASSHLDRGRRSEQFF.

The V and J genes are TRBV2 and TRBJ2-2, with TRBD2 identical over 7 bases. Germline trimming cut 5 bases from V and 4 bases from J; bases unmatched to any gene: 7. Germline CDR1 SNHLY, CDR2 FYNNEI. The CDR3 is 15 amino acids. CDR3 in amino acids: CASSLRAGATGELFF. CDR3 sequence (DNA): TGTGCCAGCAGTCTGCGGGCGGGAGCCACCGGGGAGCTGTTTTTT.

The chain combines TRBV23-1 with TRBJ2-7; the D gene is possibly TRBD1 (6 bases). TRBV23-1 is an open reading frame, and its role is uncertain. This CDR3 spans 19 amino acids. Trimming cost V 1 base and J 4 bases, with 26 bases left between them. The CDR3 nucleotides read TGCGCCAGCAGTCAATGGGACCCCAGCGAGGGGGATAGTGGGTACGAGCAGTACTTC. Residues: CASSQWDPSEGDSGYEQYF.

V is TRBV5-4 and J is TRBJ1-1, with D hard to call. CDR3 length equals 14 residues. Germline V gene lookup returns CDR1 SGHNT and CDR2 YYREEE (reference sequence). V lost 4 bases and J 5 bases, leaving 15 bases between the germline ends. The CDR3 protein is CASSLQSLRTEAFF. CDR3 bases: TGTGCCAGCAGCCTACAGTCTTTGAGGACTGAAGCTTTCTTT.

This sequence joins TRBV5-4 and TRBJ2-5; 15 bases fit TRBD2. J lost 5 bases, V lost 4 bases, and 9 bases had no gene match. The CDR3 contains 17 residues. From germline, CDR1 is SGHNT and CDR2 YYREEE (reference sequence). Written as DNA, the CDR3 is TGTGCCAGCAGCCCCGGACTAGCGGGGGGGCCCGAGGAGACCCAGTACTTC. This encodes CASSPGLAGGPEETQYF.